A single sample gave rise to the 26 T cell receptor beta chains below, sequenced in a study of T cells in Graves' hyperthyroidism and ophthalmopathy. Using RNA transcripts as the source, TCR beta CDR3 regions were amplified. Primed by the HTBI set, a first-round RT-PCR was run on the TCR CDR3. Each CDR3 protein is one row after TCRdb ran MiXCR on the multiplex PCR reads. The sample records under 700,000 distinct CDR3 sequences, 35% to 55% being singletons. Sequencing was done on a sample of peripheral blood or thyroid tissue (not recorded which). These receptors came from a woman under 30 with Graves' hyperthyroidism.

The V and J genes are TRBV15 and TRBJ1-5; 10 bases are a match to TRBD1. J lost 0 bases, V lost 3 bases, and 5 bases had no gene match. CDR1 is LNHNV, CDR2 YYDKDF, per germline (reference sequence). This CDR3 has 17 residues. The CDR3 sequence is CATSRVDRGFSNQPQHF. The CDR3, as DNA: TGTGCCACCAGCAGGGTGGACAGGGGGTTTAGCAATCAGCCCCAGCATTTT.

V usage is TRBV10-3 and J usage is TRBJ1-5; D not resolved. Germline V gene sequence: CDR1 ENHRY, CDR2 SYGVKD. The CDR3 is 12 amino acids. The ends were cut back, 5 bases at V and 7 bases at J, with 9 bases in the middle. The DNA for the CDR3 is TGTGCCATCAGTAATCCCAGGCAGCCCCAGCATTTT. This translates into CAISNPRQPQHF.

This clonotype was observed a few times. The genes are TRBV29-1 and TRBJ2-5; D is tentatively TRBD1 or TRBD2 (6 bases each). Judging by the DNA end, TRBJ2-1 fits better; the J call may be wrong. The CDR3 length is 13 residues. Germline V gene data show CDR1 as SQVTM and CDR2 as ANQGSEA. The CDR3 DNA reads as TGCAGCGTTGTAACGGGGGCGGCGAATGAGCAGTTCTTC. Its protein is CSVVTGAANEQFF.

This chain uses TRBV10-3 with TRBJ2-7; the D call may be TRBD1 or TRBD2 (5 bases each). Germline lookup yields CDR1 ENHRY and CDR2 SYGVKD. The length of the CDR3 is 13 residues. V lost 3 bases, J lost 1 base, and 7 bases lay in between. The CDR3, as DNA: TGTGCCATCAGTGACGAGGGGTCCTACGAGCAGTACTTC. Its translation: CAISDEGSYEQYF.

This clonotype was observed a handful of times. This chain links TRBV20-1 with TRBJ1-2; 7 bases are a match to TRBD1. The V gene's germline CDR1 is DFQATT and CDR2 SNEGSKA (reference sequence). CDR3 size: 13 residues. V shed 4 bases and J 5 bases; nucleotides not matched to a gene: 7. The DNA for the CDR3 is TGCAGTGCTACGACAGGGAAGGGGTATGGCTACACCTTC. Amino acids: CSATTGKGYGYTF.

The chain joins TRBV15 to TRBJ2-6; D is perhaps TRBD1 or TRBD2 (5 bases each). V dropped 3 bases and J dropped 4 bases, with 13 bases sitting between them. This CDR3 has 16 amino acids. Germline CDR1 is LNHNV and CDR2 is YYDKDF (reference sequence). The CDR3 reads CATSSHRRTGANVLTF. The CDR3 coding sequence is TGTGCCACCAGCAGCCACCGGAGGACAGGGGCCAACGTCCTGACTTTC. Drawing the rest from reference TRBV15 and TRBJ2-6, the complete variable domain is DAMVIQNPRYQVTQFGKPVTLSCSQTLNHNVMYWYQQKSSQAPKLLFHYYDKDFNNEADTPDNFQSRRPNTSFCFLDIRSPGLGDTAMYLCATSSHRRTGANVLTFGAGSRLTVL.

Concerning this clonotype itself: This may come from a read error, since a much larger clone is one base off. The chain uses TRBV7-9 and TRBJ2-7, with TRBD1 as a possible D gene (6 bases). Germline V gene sequence: CDR1 SEHNR, CDR2 FQNEAQ (reference sequence). Trimming pared 5 bases from V and 6 bases from J, leaving 20 bases between. The CDR3 loop spans 15 amino acids. For the CDR3, the DNA is TGTGCCAGCAGCCTCACCCGGGACATAGGCGTCGAGCAGTACTTC. Its translation: CASSLTRDIGVEQYF.

Notes on this clonotype: A much larger clone is a single base away; this may be a read error. The J gene is TRBJ1-1, the V gene TRBV7-8; the D gene is possibly TRBD1 (5 bases). This CDR3 is built from 13 residues. Trimming removed 7 bases from V and 6 bases from J, with 15 bases in between. CDR1 and CDR2 from the germline V gene are SGHVS and FQNEAQ. The CDR3 loop is CASTPGWDAEAFF. CDR3 nucleotides: TGTGCCAGCACCCCCGGGTGGGACGCTGAAGCTTTCTTT.

This clonotype was detected many times. V is TRBV2 and J is TRBJ1-4, with 10 bases lining up with TRBD1. From germline, CDR1 is SNHLY and CDR2 FYNNEI. The length of the CDR3 is 14 residues. The V gene end was trimmed by 6 bases and the J gene end by 6 bases; junction bases not matched to a gene: 4. In nucleotides, the CDR3 is TGTGCCAGCAGAGCCGGGACAGGGGATGAAAAACTGTTTTTT. Protein sequence: CASRAGTGDEKLFF.

This clonotype has just one count. The chain couples TRBV7-3 to TRBJ2-2; 7 bases are shared with TRBD2. CDR1 and CDR2 from the germline V gene are SGHTA and FQGTGA. The CDR3 sequence is 15 residues long. Trimming took 6 bases from V and 7 from J; bases not matched to a gene: 11. CDR3 coding DNA: TGTGCCAGCAGTTACTCGGGGGGTTACGACGGGGAGCTGTTTTTT. This gives the protein CASSYSGGYDGELFF.

This chain joins TRBV11-2 and TRBJ2-3; D not certain. The CDR3 is 13 residues long. The V gene's germline CDR1 is SGHAT and CDR2 FQNNGV. V gave up 0 bases and J gave up 3 bases, with 4 bases separating them. This chain's CDR3 is CASSLERTDTQYF. For the CDR3, the DNA is TGTGCCAGCAGCTTAGAGAGGACAGATACGCAGTATTTT.

V usage is TRBV29-1 and J usage is TRBJ2-3; TRBD2 agrees at 10 bases. Germline assignment: CDR1 SQVTM and CDR2 ANQGSEA. The CDR3 consists of 16 residues. V shed 3 bases and J 2 bases; nucleotides not matched to a gene: 8. The CDR3: CSVDSASGGFTDTQYF. The CDR3 DNA reads as TGCAGCGTTGACTCGGCTAGCGGGGGCTTCACAGATACGCAGTATTTT.

This chain connects TRBV2 to TRBJ1-1, with D perhaps matching TRBD1 (5 bases). The CDR3 spans 14 residues. Looked up from germline, CDR1 is SNHLY and CDR2 is FYNNEI. Trimming removed 5 bases from V and 2 bases from J, with 12 bases in between. Here the CDR3 reads CASSLGASNTEAFF. Written as DNA, the CDR3 is TGTGCCAGCAGTCTAGGGGCGAGTAACACTGAAGCTTTCTTT.

V usage is TRBV7-2 and J usage is TRBJ1-5, with 7 bases matching TRBD1. V was pared by 5 bases and J by 1 base, with 5 bases of the junction left unmatched. The CDR3 is 15 amino acids. Germline V gene sequence: CDR1 SGHTA, CDR2 FQGNSA. DNA for the CDR3: TGTGCCAGCAGCAAAGACAGGGCCAGCAATCAGCCCCAGCATTTT. Encoded protein: CASSKDRASNQPQHF.

For this clonotype: The conserved phenylalanine or tryptophan is not found at the CDR3 terminus, so this likely reflects a read error. J is TRBJ1-5 and V is TRBV19; 7 bases align to TRBD1. The CDR3 runs to 14 residues. Germline trimming cut 4 bases from V and 5 bases from J; bases unmatched to any gene: 5. The germline gives CDR1 LNHDA, CDR2 SQIVND (reference sequence). CDR3 protein: CASSRTGGYQPQHL. The CDR3 nucleotides read TGTGCCAGTAGTAGGACAGGCGGATATCAGCCCCAGCATCTT.

Turning to this clonotype: Its ends do not fully match the called genes, so a read error is possible. The chain combines TRBV25-1 with TRBJ1-6; D might be TRBD1 (5 bases). Germline CDR1 and CDR2: MGHDK and SYGVNS. There are 16 residues in the CDR3. CDR3 in DNA: TGTGCCATCAGTGGGTCGGCGCCAGGGATTAATTCACCCCTCCACTTT. Amino acid sequence: CAISGSAPGINSPLHF.

This clonotype has ten or more counts. The chain has TRBV29-1 and TRBJ2-7; the match to TRBD1 covers 7 bases. The CDR3 runs 13 residues. Germline CDR1 is SQVTM and CDR2 is ANQGSEA. Trimming at V came to 2 bases and at J to 3 bases, leaving 4 bases not matched to a gene. In DNA, the CDR3 is TGCAGCGTTGAAACGGGGACAGACTACGAGCAGTACTTC. Translation gives CSVETGTDYEQYF.

This clonotype came up a few times. Here the CDR3 DNA reads TGTGCCAGCAGCCTCCCCAGACAGGGTAACTACGAGCAGTACTTC. Protein product: CASSLPRQGNYEQYF. This rearrangement joins TRBV13 to TRBJ2-7, with TRBD1 identical over 7 bases. The CDR3 sequence is 15 residues long. Germline lookup yields CDR1 PRHDT and CDR2 FYEKMQ (reference sequence). Trimming at V came to 5 bases and at J to 3 bases, leaving 10 bases not matched to a gene.

This clonotype was detected only a few times. V usage is TRBV27 and J usage is TRBJ1-5; D is ambiguous. From germline, CDR1 is MNHEY and CDR2 SMNVEV (reference sequence). The CDR3 has 11 residues. Trimming pared 8 bases from V and 9 bases from J, leaving 11 bases between. The CDR3 sequence: CASGRARPQHF. The CDR3 DNA follows: TGTGCCAGCGGACGGGCGAGGCCCCAGCATTTT.

This clonotype was detected many times. The chain recombines TRBV5-1 with TRBJ1-2, with D hard to call. Trimming removed 4 bases at V and 7 bases at J, with 14 bases between. The CDR3 contains 13 residues. CDR1 SGHRS and CDR2 YFSETQ come from the germline V gene. CDR3 sequence: CASSGEGYVGYTF. In nucleotides, the CDR3 is TGCGCCAGCAGCGGTGAAGGGTATGTTGGCTACACCTTC.

This clonotype was observed a handful of times. V usage is TRBV7-9 and J usage is TRBJ1-1; D is uncertain. The CDR3 is made up of 14 amino acids. V was trimmed by 2 bases and J by 4 bases, leaving 11 bases between them. The germline CDR1 and CDR2 sequences are SEHNR and FQNEAQ (reference sequence). In DNA form, the CDR3 reads TGTGCCAGCAGCTTAATGGGTCCCGGCACTGAAGCTTTCTTT. This sequence encodes CASSLMGPGTEAFF.

This clonotype was detected ten times or more. V gene TRBV10-3 combines with J gene TRBJ1-2; D is ambiguous. V was trimmed by 4 bases and J by 6 bases, leaving 15 bases between them. Looked up from germline, CDR1 is ENHRY and CDR2 is SYGVKD. The CDR3 runs 14 residues. This CDR3 reads CAISAPGSSDGYTF. CDR3 coding DNA: TGTGCCATCAGTGCTCCGGGGAGTTCGGATGGCTACACCTTC.

To note about this clonotype: Its ends do not fully match the called genes, so a read error is possible. The V call is TRBV7-3, the J call TRBJ2-7; D not certain. The germline V gene encodes CDR1 SGHTA and CDR2 FQGTGA. The CDR3 is 14 residues long. CDR3 sequence (DNA): TGTGCCAGCAGTTTAAACAGCAACGGTGTCGAGCAGTACTTC. Encoded protein: CASSLNSNGVEQYF.

A note on this clonotype: This is likely a read error, given that the CDR3 carries no conserved phenylalanine or tryptophan at its end. The DNA is left out, because the CDR3 cannot be placed on it with certainty; the CDR3 is given as TCRdb lists it. The CDR3 is CATSGLDRGRY. The chain uses TRBV15 and TRBJ1-4; TRBD1 reflects the table's D call only, with no check against the DNA. Ends included, the CDR3 has 11 residues. CDR1 is LNHNV and CDR2 is YYDKDF in the germline V gene (reference sequence).

This clonotype was detected a few times. V usage is TRBV2 and J usage is TRBJ1-2; TRBD1 agrees at 9 bases. CDR3 length: 13 residues. Germline-derived CDR1 and CDR2 are SNHLY and FYNNEI. V trimming: 8 bases; J trimming: 6 bases; junction bases outside the gene matches: 7. CDR3 loop: CASSTGTGNGYTF. The CDR3 bases are TGTGCCAGCTCGACCGGGACAGGGAATGGCTACACCTTC.

V usage is TRBV7-7 and J usage is TRBJ2-2, with 9 bases fitting TRBD1. CDR3 length: 15 residues. The V gene's germline CDR1 is SSHAT and CDR2 FNYEAQ (reference sequence). The V and J ends lost 5 bases and 4 bases, in that order; junction bases with no gene match: 5. DNA of the CDR3: TGTGCCAGCAGCGCAGGACAGGGGAGCACCGGGGAGCTGTTTTTT. This encodes CASSAGQGSTGELFF.